The 10 T cell receptor beta chains below come from one sample, sequenced in a study of beta chain features in type 1 diabetes. The isolated RNA, all of it, was reverse transcribed, so expressed TCRB transcripts were what got sequenced. Sequenced by immunoSEQ multiplex PCR; TCRdb stores in-frame clones only, minus some. Of 900,000 or so clones listed, 15% to 20% were seen once; the top ten hold 0.023%. What was sequenced was naive CD4+ T cells from blood. The receptors stem from a woman between 18 and 29 years old in good health.

The chain employs TRBV7-3 and TRBJ2-3; 7 nucleotides agree with TRBD2. Germline CDR1 and CDR2: SGHTA and FQGTGA. This CDR3 is built from 17 residues. The V segment lost 2 bases and the J segment 4 bases; nucleotides outside the gene matches: 12. CDR3 sequence reads: CASSLGRSAGVADTQYF. CDR3 nucleotides: TGTGCCAGCAGCTTAGGACGTTCGGCGGGAGTGGCAGATACGCAGTATTTT.

V is TRBV6-5 and J is TRBJ1-3, with a possible D match to TRBD1 (5 bases). The CDR3 runs 15 residues. Per the germline V gene, CDR1 is MNHEY and CDR2 is SVGAGI. Trimming removed 4 bases from V and 0 bases from J, with 10 bases in between. The CDR3, as DNA: TGTGCCAGCAGTTCCCCGGGGCGCTCTGGAAACACCATATATTTT. Protein sequence: CASSSPGRSGNTIYF.

This clone was counted between two and nine times. This sequence joins TRBV7-9 and TRBJ1-1; no clear D. With 4 bases removed from V and 1 base from J, the gap between germline ends came to 7 bases. From germline, CDR1 is SEHNR and CDR2 FQNEAQ (reference sequence). This CDR3 region has 13 residues. The CDR3 loop is CASSSYRNTEAFF. CDR3 DNA: TGTGCCAGCAGCTCATACAGGAACACTGAAGCTTTCTTT.

This clone was detected a few times. V and J are TRBV11-1 and TRBJ2-5; no clear D gene. Judging by the DNA end, TRBJ2-7 fits better; the J call may be wrong. The CDR3 runs 14 residues. Germline lookup yields CDR1 SGHAT and CDR2 FQDESV (reference sequence). The DNA for the CDR3 is TGTGCCAGCAGCCCAAGATTCCGGGCCTACGAGCAGTACTTC. Protein sequence: CASSPRFRAYEQYF.

This clone showed up just a few times. This chain links TRBV25-1 with TRBJ2-2, with 12 nucleotides matching TRBD1. Trimming removed 4 bases from V and 7 bases from J; junction bases left unmatched: 7. The length of the CDR3 is 16 residues. CDR1 and CDR2 from the germline V gene are MGHDK and SYGVNS. CDR3 nucleotides: TGTGCCAGCAGTGCGCCGGGACAGGGGGCCATCGGGGAGCTGTTTTTT. It translates to CASSAPGQGAIGELFF.

The chain links TRBV29-1 to TRBJ2-3; D remains unclear. Deletions cut 6 bases from V and 1 base from J, with 11 bases between. CDR1 and CDR2 from the germline V gene are SQVTM and ANQGSEA. The CDR3 totals 13 residues. The CDR3 nucleotides are TGCAGCGTCGGCGGTTTCCGCACAGATACGCAGTATTTT. As protein: CSVGGFRTDTQYF.

The rearrangement joins TRBV5-1 to TRBJ2-1; 12 nucleotides align to TRBD2. The V gene end was trimmed by 2 bases and the J gene end by 11 bases; junction bases not matched to a gene: 11. Germline loops: CDR1 SGHRS, CDR2 YFSETQ. The CDR3 sequence is 16 residues long. CDR3 coding DNA: TGCGCCAGCAGCTTTTCCCGACTAGCGGGAGAAAGGAAGCAGTTCTTC. It codes for CASSFSRLAGERKQFF.

The CDR3 protein is CASSFSSSGSMGTQYF. In DNA, the CDR3 is TGCGCCAGCAGCTTCTCATCCAGCGGGAGTATGGGGACCCAGTACTTC. V gene TRBV5-1 combines with J gene TRBJ2-5; 8 bases fit TRBD2. V was clipped by 2 bases and J by 7 bases; unmatched bases: 13. The CDR3 spans 16 residues. Germline loops: CDR1 SGHRS, CDR2 YFSETQ.

In this sample, this clone turned up a few times. This chain joins TRBV18 and TRBJ1-1; no firm D call. Germline values: CDR1 KGHSH, CDR2 LQKENI. The CDR3 runs to 15 residues. The germline V and J ends were trimmed by 1 base and 1 base, with 10 bases remaining between them. The CDR3 reads CASSPRQFGNTEAFF. CDR3 DNA: TGTGCCAGCTCACCACGGCAATTTGGGAACACTGAAGCTTTCTTT.

This clone was found a few times. The chain recombines TRBV19 with TRBJ2-2; D not certain. V was cut by 7 bases and J by 6 bases, with 12 bases left in between. The CDR3 contains 13 residues. Per the germline V gene, CDR1 is LNHDA and CDR2 is SQIVND (reference sequence). CDR3 protein: CASTSDRAGELFF. CDR3 nucleotides: TGTGCCAGTACCTCGGACCGGGCCGGGGAGCTGTTTTTT.